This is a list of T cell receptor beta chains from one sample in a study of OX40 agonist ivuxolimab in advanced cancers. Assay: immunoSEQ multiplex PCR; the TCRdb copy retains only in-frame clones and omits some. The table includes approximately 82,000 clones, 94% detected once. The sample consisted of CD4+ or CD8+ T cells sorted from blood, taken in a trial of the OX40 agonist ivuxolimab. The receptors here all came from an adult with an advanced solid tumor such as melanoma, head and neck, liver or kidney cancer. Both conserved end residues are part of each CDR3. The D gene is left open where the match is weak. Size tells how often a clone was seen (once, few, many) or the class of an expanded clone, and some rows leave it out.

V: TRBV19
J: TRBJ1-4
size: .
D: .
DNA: TGTGCCAGTAGTATAGATCAGGGCACTAATGAAAAACTGTTTTTT
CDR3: CASSIDQGTNEKLFF

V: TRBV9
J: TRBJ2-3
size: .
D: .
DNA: TGTGCCAGCAGCGTAGGGGCTCGTCCTTCAGATACGCAGTATTTT
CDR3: CASSVGARPSDTQYF

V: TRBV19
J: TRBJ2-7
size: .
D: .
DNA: TGTGCCAGTAGTATTGCGATCCCCTACGAGCAGTACTTC
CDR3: CASSIAIPYEQYF

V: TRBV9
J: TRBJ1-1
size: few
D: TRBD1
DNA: TGTGCCAGCAGCGGACAGGGTGGTGGGGACACTGAAGCTTTCTTT
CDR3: CASSGQGGGDTEAFF

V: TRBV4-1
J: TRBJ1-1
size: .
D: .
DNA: TGCGCCAGCAGCCAAGATTGGGCACCCCCTGAACTTGCTGAAGCTTTCTTT
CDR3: CASSQDWAPPELAEAFF

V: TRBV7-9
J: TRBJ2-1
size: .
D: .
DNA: TGTGCCAGCAGCTGGGGCAGCTCCTACAATGAGCAGTTCTTC
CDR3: CASSWGSSYNEQFF

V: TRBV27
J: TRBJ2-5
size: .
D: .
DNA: TGTGCCAGCAGTCCCCTTGAACGGTCGGGGGAGACCCAGTACTTC
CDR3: CASSPLERSGETQYF

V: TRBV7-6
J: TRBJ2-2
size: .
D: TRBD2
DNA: TGTGCCAGCAGCCCTAGCGGGGCCGGGGAGCTGTTTTTT
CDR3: CASSPSGAGELFF

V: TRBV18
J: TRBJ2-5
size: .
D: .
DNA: TGTGCCAGCTCGACTAAAGAGACCCAGTACTTC
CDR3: CASSTKETQYF

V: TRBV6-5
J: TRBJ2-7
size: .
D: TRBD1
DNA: TGTGCCAGCAGTTACGGCCCCGCTAGGGGGCTCGACGAGCAGTACTTC
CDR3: CASSYGPARGLDEQYF

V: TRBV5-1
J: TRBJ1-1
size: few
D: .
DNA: TGCGCCAGCAGCTTCCGGGGCACGGGCACTGAAGCTTTCTTT
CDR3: CASSFRGTGTEAFF

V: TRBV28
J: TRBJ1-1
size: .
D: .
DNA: TGTGCCAGCAGTCTAAAGACAGGTTCAAGCACTGAAGCTTTCTTT
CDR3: CASSLKTGSSTEAFF

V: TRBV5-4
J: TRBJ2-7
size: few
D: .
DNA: TGTGCCAGCAGTTTCGGGCCCGACGAGCAGTACTTC
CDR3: CASSFGPDEQYF

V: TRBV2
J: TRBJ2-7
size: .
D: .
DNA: TGTGCCAGCAGTGAGGGGTCAGACGGATTGTACGAGCAGTACTTC
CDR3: CASSEGSDGLYEQYF

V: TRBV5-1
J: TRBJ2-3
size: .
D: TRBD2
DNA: TGCGCCAGCAGCTTGGAGGGACTAGGGGGTAGCACAGATACGCAGTATTTT
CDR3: CASSLEGLGGSTDTQYF

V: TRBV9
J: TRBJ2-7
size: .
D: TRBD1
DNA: TGTGCCAGCAGCGTAGAAGGGGGCGGCCCACCCTACGAGCAGTACTTC
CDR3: CASSVEGGGPPYEQYF

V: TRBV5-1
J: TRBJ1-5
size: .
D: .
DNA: TGCGCCAGCAGCTTGGGGGGACACCACAATCAGCCCCAGCATTTT
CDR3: CASSLGGHHNQPQHF

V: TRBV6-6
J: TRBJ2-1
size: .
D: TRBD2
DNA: TGTGCCCTGGGGACTAGCGGGAGTGGGTCCTACAATGAGCAGTTCTTC
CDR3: CALGTSGSGSYNEQFF

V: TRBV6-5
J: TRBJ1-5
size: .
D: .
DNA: TGTGCCAGCAGTCCCTCGGGACAGCCCCAGCATTTT
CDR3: CASSPSGQPQHF

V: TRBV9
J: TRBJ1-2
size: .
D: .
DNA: TGTGCCAGCAGCGCAGTGTCGTCAGGGATAGACTATGGCTACACCTTC
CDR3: CASSAVSSGIDYGYTF

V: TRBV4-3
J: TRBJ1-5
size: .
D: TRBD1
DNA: TGCGCCAGCAGCCAAGGGACAGGGGGCTACAATCAGCCCCAGCATTTT
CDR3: CASSQGTGGYNQPQHF

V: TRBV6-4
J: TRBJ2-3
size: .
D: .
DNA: TGTGCCAGCAGTGGGGACCCTTCTAGCACAGATACGCAGTATTTT
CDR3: CASSGDPSSTDTQYF

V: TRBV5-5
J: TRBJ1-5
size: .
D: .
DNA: TGTGCCAGCAGCTTGTTGGAGAGTAGGCCTAATCAGCCCCAGCATTTT
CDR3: CASSLLESRPNQPQHF

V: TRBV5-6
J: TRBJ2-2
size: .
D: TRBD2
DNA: TGTGCCAGCAGCTTGGGACTAGCGGGTACCGGGGAGCTGTTTTTT
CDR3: CASSLGLAGTGELFF

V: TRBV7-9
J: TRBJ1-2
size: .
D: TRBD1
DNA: TGTGCCAGCAGCTTAGCGACAGGGACGGGCTATGGCTACACCTTC
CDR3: CASSLATGTGYGYTF

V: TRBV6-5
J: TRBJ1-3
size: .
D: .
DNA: TGTGCCAGCAGTTACTCGACGGGAGGAAACACCATATATTTT
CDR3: CASSYSTGGNTIYF

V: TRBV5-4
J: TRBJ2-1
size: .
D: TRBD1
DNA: TGTGCCAGCAGCTCAACAGGGGGGTCCTACAATGAGCAGTTCTTC
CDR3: CASSSTGGSYNEQFF

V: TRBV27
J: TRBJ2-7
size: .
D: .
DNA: TGTGCCAGCAGCTTGGGGACGACCCGCTCCTACGAGCAGTACTTC
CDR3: CASSLGTTRSYEQYF

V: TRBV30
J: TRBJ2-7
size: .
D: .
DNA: TGTGCCTGGAGTGAAGGGGGAGATTTCTACGAGCAGTACTTC
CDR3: CAWSEGGDFYEQYF

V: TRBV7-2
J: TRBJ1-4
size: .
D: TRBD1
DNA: TGTGCCAGCAGCCACGCCGGACAGGGCAACGAAAAACTGTTTTTT
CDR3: CASSHAGQGNEKLFF

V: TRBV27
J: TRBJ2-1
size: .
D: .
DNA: TGTGCCAGCAGTACCCGACCGTTGCCCTTTTACAATGAGCAGTTCTTC
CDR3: CASSTRPLPFYNEQFF

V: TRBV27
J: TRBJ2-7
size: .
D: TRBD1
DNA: TGTGCCAGCAGCCTAGGGACAGTCTACGAGCAGTACTTC
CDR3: CASSLGTVYEQYF

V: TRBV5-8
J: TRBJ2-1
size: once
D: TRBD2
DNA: TGTGCCAGCAGTCCTAGCGGGGAATGGATCGACTCCTACAATGAGCAGTTCTTC
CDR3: CASSPSGEWIDSYNEQFF

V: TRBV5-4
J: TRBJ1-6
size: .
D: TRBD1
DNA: TGTGCCAGCAGCTTAGCACACAGGGGGCATGATTCACCCCTCCACTTT
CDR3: CASSLAHRGHDSPLHF

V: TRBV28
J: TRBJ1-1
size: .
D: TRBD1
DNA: TGTGCCAGCAGAGACAGGGTTCGGGAACTGAACACTGAAGCTTTCTTT
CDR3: CASRDRVRELNTEAFF

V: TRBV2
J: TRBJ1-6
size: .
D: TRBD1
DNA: TGTGCCAGCAGCCCGGGACAGGCGAGCTCCTATAATTCACCCCTCCACTTT
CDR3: CASSPGQASSYNSPLHF

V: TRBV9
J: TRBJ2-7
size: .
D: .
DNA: TGTGCCAGCAGCGTAGGCGGGGATGGCGAGCAGTACTTC
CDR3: CASSVGGDGEQYF

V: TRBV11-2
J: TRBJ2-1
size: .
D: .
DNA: TGTGCCAGCAGCATAATCAGGGAGCCCTACAATGAGCAGTTCTTC
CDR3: CASSIIREPYNEQFF

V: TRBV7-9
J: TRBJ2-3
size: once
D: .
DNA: TGTGCCAGCAGCTTAGTGGATGGGGAACTGGTGGCGCAGTATTTT
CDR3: CASSLVDGELVAQYF

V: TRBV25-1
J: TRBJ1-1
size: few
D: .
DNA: TGTGCCAGTGCCTTTGGAGTTGAAGCTTTCTTT
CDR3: CASAFGVEAFF

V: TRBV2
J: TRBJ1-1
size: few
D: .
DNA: TGTGCCAGCAATACCGACAGGATGAACACTGAAGCTTTCTTT
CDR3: CASNTDRMNTEAFF

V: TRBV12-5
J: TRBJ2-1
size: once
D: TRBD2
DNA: TGTGCTAGTGGCCACGGGACTAGCGGGACCAATGAGCAGTTCTTC
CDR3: CASGHGTSGTNEQFF

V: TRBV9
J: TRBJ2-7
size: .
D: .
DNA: TGTGCCAGCAGCGTAGCAGGGTCCCAGGGCGAGCAGTACTTC
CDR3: CASSVAGSQGEQYF

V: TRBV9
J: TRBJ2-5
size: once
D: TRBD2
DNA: TGTGCCAGCAGCGTAGACCCTAGCGGGGGGCCTTGGGAGACCCAGTACTTC
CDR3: CASSVDPSGGPWETQYF

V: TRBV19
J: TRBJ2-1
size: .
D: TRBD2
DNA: TGTGCCAGTAGTCCTGTAGCGGGGCGTGCGAATGAGCAGTTCTTC
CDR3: CASSPVAGRANEQFF

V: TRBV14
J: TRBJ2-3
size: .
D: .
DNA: TGTGCCAGCAGCCCCGGTCCGGCTAGTGGCACAGATACGCAGTATTTT
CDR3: CASSPGPASGTDTQYF

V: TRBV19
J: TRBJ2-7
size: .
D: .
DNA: TGTGCCAGTAGTCCCCCCCGGGGAAAGCAGTACTTC
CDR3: CASSPPRGKQYF

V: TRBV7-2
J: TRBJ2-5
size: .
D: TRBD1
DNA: TGTGCCAGCAGCTCTATACAGGGGGCTCAGGAGACCCAGTACTTC
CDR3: CASSSIQGAQETQYF

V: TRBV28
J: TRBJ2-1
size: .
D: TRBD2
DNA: TGTGCCAGCAGGGGGACTAGCGGGAATAGTGAGCAGTTCTTC
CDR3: CASRGTSGNSEQFF

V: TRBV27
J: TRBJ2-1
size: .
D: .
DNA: TGTGCCAGCAGTGTATACAATGAGCAGTTCTTC
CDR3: CASSVYNEQFF

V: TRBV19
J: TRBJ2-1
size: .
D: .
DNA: TGTGCCAGTAGTATGTTCTGGGAAGAAGGTTACAATGAGCAGTTCTTC
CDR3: CASSMFWEEGYNEQFF

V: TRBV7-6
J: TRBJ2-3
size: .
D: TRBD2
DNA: TGTGCCAGCAGCCGAAGCGTGGCGGGGGGGTACACAGATACGCAGTATTTT
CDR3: CASSRSVAGGYTDTQYF

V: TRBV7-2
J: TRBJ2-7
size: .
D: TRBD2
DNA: TGTGCCACAGGCAGCGGGAGGGGGTCCTACGAGCAGTACTTC
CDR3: CATGSGRGSYEQYF

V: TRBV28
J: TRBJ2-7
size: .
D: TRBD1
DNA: TGTGCCAGCAGTCATCGGACAGGGGGTCGGGACGAGCAGTACTTC
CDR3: CASSHRTGGRDEQYF